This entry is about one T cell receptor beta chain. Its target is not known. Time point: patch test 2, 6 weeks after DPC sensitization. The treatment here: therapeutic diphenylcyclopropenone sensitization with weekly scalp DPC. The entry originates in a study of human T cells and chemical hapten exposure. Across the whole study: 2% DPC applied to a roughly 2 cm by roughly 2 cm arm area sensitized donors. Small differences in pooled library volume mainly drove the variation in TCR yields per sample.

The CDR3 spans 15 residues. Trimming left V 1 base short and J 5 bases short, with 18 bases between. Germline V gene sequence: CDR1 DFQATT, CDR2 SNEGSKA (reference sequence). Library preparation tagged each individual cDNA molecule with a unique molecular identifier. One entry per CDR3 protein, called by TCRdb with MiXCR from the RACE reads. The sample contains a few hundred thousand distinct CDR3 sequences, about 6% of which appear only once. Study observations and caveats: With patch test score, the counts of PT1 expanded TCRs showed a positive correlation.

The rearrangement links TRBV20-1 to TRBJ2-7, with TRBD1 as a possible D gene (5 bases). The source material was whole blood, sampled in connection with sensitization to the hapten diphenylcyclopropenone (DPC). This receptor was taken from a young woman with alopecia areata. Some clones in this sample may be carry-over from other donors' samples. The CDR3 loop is CSARGPGSHIDEQYF. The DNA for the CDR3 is TGCAGTGCTAGAGGCCCAGGGTCTCATATCGACGAGCAGTACTTC.